This T cell receptor (beta chain) derives from a study of shared clonotypes between healthy human individuals. Points on this clone: Its specificity is not known.

The CDR3 has 14 amino acids. J was trimmed by 5 bases and V by 2 bases; bases with no gene match: 4. Germline assignment: CDR1 MDHEN and CDR2 SYDVKM. Notes on the study in general: The sole specimen, blood, was sampled, and tissue repertoires likely differ. Naive subsets generally had larger estimated richness than memory subsets.

The assay was run at deep level. Here immunoSEQ multiplex PCR was the method, and the copy in TCRdb shows in-frame clones only, minus some. The table records a few million clones, 85% to 95% of them present only once. Researchers partitioned CD4+ cells into CD45RA+ naive and CD45RA-negative memory subsets. The clonotype originates from a man aged 18-30 years in good health. Some clones in this sample may be carry-over from other donors' samples. Sequences were obtained from naive CD4+ T cells from PBMCs. Subset described: CD45RA+ positively selected. The V gene is TRBV28, the J gene TRBJ2-5; the match to TRBD2 covers 8 bases. DNA of the CDR3: TGTGCCAGCAGTTTAAGCGGGAGCTGGGAGACCCAGTACTTC. Translated, it gives CASSLSGSWETQYF.